The entry below describes one TCR beta chain. Its antigen is as yet unknown. Other DNA sequences of this sample code for an identical CDR3. The data were produced by immunoSEQ multiplex PCR, yet TCRdb's version contains in-frame clones alone and is incomplete. This table holds approximately 1,000,000 clones, roughly 74% found once. Partitioning of CD4+ cells yielded a CD45RA+ naive subset and a CD45RA-negative memory subset. These data come from a study of shared clonotypes between healthy human individuals. Notes on the study in general: Estimated clonotype richness was generally higher in naive than memory subsets.

This CDR3 is 13 amino acids long. Germline CDR1 and CDR2: SGHNT and YENEEA. The V end lost 5 bases, the J end lost 1 base, and 9 bases lay between the germline ends. The receptor was isolated from a man aged 18 to 30 in good health. Some clones in this sample may be carry-over from other donors' samples. V is TRBV11-3 and J is TRBJ2-7; D gene uncertain. Sequencing input: memory CD4+ T cells from PBMCs. Subset: CD45RA-negative fraction. The CDR3 region has the DNA TGTGCCAGCAGCCCCACCGGGTCCTACGAGCAGTACTTC. It is translated as CASSPTGSYEQYF.